The rows below give T cell receptor beta chains drawn from one sample of a study of OX40 agonist ivuxolimab in advanced cancers. The repertoire was sequenced with immunoSEQ multiplex PCR; TCRdb's copy has only in-frame clones and lacks some. The sample yields 20,000 to 30,000 clones, 88% seen once. Specimen: CD4+ or CD8+ T cells sorted from blood, collected in a trial of the OX40 agonist ivuxolimab. The receptors here all came from an adult with an advanced solid tumor such as melanoma, head and neck, liver or kidney cancer. Both conserved end residues are part of each CDR3. Each record gives: V gene, CDR3 length, J gene, D gene, clone size, CDR3 DNA, CDR3 protein. A D gene is named only where the DNA matches it firmly. Only part of the rows carry a size: once, few, many, or a class if the clone is expanded.

v_call: TRBV27; cdr3_length: 16; j_call: TRBJ2-7; d_call: -; clone_size: -; cdr3_nt: TGTGCCAGCAGTTCCCCCCCGCCGCCTATCTCCTACGAGCAGTACTTC; cdr3_aa: CASSSPPPPISYEQYF
v_call: TRBV11-3; cdr3_length: 13; j_call: TRBJ2-5; d_call: TRBD1; clone_size: once; cdr3_nt: TGTGCCAGCAGCCCCCGACAGGGTGGGACCCAGTACTTC; cdr3_aa: CASSPRQGGTQYF
v_call: TRBV7-2; cdr3_length: 13; j_call: TRBJ1-2; d_call: TRBD1; clone_size: -; cdr3_nt: TGTGCCAGCAGCTTAGACAGGGGAGCTGGCTACACCTTC; cdr3_aa: CASSLDRGAGYTF
v_call: TRBV15; cdr3_length: 15; j_call: TRBJ1-4; d_call: -; clone_size: -; cdr3_nt: TGTGCCACCAGCAGAGACGCAGGTCGCGAGGAAAAACTGTTTTTT; cdr3_aa: CATSRDAGREEKLFF
v_call: TRBV6-6; cdr3_length: 16; j_call: TRBJ1-1; d_call: -; clone_size: -; cdr3_nt: TGTGCCAGCAGTTACGAACCTGGAGGGATGAACACTGAAGCTTTCTTT; cdr3_aa: CASSYEPGGMNTEAFF
v_call: TRBV19; cdr3_length: 14; j_call: TRBJ2-3; d_call: -; clone_size: -; cdr3_nt: TGTGCCAGTAGTAACGGCCACAGCACAGATACGCAGTATTTT; cdr3_aa: CASSNGHSTDTQYF
v_call: TRBV18; cdr3_length: 16; j_call: TRBJ1-5; d_call: -; clone_size: -; cdr3_nt: TGTGCCAGCTCACCTTCGGGGAGTAATGGCAATCAGCCCCAGCATTTT; cdr3_aa: CASSPSGSNGNQPQHF
v_call: TRBV29-1; cdr3_length: 13; j_call: TRBJ1-1; d_call: TRBD1; clone_size: once; cdr3_nt: TGCAGCGTTGCTAAGGGACAGGGAACTGAAGCTTTCTTT; cdr3_aa: CSVAKGQGTEAFF
v_call: TRBV5-5; cdr3_length: 14; j_call: TRBJ2-7; d_call: -; clone_size: -; cdr3_nt: TGTGCCAGCACCAGGCCGGGCCAGGGCTACGAGCAGTACTTC; cdr3_aa: CASTRPGQGYEQYF
v_call: TRBV4-3; cdr3_length: 15; j_call: TRBJ2-1; d_call: -; clone_size: -; cdr3_nt: TGCGCCAGCAGCTTAGGGGGCGGGGGGCACGGTGAGCAGTTCTTC; cdr3_aa: CASSLGGGGHGEQFF
v_call: TRBV15; cdr3_length: 14; j_call: TRBJ2-7; d_call: -; clone_size: -; cdr3_nt: TGTGCCACCAGCAGAGACGTCGGGAACCGGGGGCAGTACTTC; cdr3_aa: CATSRDVGNRGQYF
v_call: TRBV28; cdr3_length: 16; j_call: TRBJ1-4; d_call: TRBD1; clone_size: -; cdr3_nt: TGTGCCAGCAGCGGGGACAGGAGTACAACTAATGAAAAACTGTTTTTT; cdr3_aa: CASSGDRSTTNEKLFF
v_call: TRBV7-9; cdr3_length: 15; j_call: TRBJ1-1; d_call: -; clone_size: once; cdr3_nt: TGTGCCAGCAGCAAGGACCAAGGGGGTAACACTGAAGCTTTCTTT; cdr3_aa: CASSKDQGGNTEAFF
v_call: TRBV27; cdr3_length: 15; j_call: TRBJ1-2; d_call: -; clone_size: -; cdr3_nt: TGTGCCAGCAGCCAACAGTCGACCGGTAACTATGGCTACACCTTC; cdr3_aa: CASSQQSTGNYGYTF
v_call: TRBV5-4; cdr3_length: 17; j_call: TRBJ2-2; d_call: TRBD2; clone_size: -; cdr3_nt: TGTGCCAGCAGCTTGGCAAAGAGCGGGAGCTTGGCCGGGGAGCTGTTTTTT; cdr3_aa: CASSLAKSGSLAGELFF
v_call: TRBV5-4; cdr3_length: 14; j_call: TRBJ2-5; d_call: TRBD2; clone_size: -; cdr3_nt: TGTGCCAGCAGCTTGGGACCGGGGGGGGAGACCCAGTACTTC; cdr3_aa: CASSLGPGGETQYF
v_call: TRBV5-8; cdr3_length: 15; j_call: TRBJ2-1; d_call: TRBD2; clone_size: -; cdr3_nt: TGTGCCAGCAGGCTCGGGACTAGCGTATACAATGAGCAGTTCTTC; cdr3_aa: CASRLGTSVYNEQFF
v_call: TRBV5-1; cdr3_length: 15; j_call: TRBJ1-1; d_call: TRBD1; clone_size: -; cdr3_nt: TGCGCCAGCAGCTTACAAGGACAGGGGTACACTGAAGCTTTCTTT; cdr3_aa: CASSLQGQGYTEAFF
v_call: TRBV6-6; cdr3_length: 13; j_call: TRBJ1-5; d_call: -; clone_size: -; cdr3_nt: TGTGCCAGCAGTTCCGCTAGGAGTCAGCCCCAGCATTTT; cdr3_aa: CASSSARSQPQHF
v_call: TRBV29-1; cdr3_length: 11; j_call: TRBJ2-3; d_call: -; clone_size: -; cdr3_nt: TGCAGCGTTCCCCGGGACAATACGCAGTATTTT; cdr3_aa: CSVPRDNTQYF
v_call: TRBV18; cdr3_length: 15; j_call: TRBJ1-2; d_call: -; clone_size: -; cdr3_nt: TGTGCCAGCTCACCCTCGTCAGGGGCGGGCTATGGCTACACCTTC; cdr3_aa: CASSPSSGAGYGYTF
v_call: TRBV15; cdr3_length: 17; j_call: TRBJ1-2; d_call: -; clone_size: -; cdr3_nt: TGTGCCACCAGCAGAGATCTCGAGACAGTGGGGAGGATCGGCTACACCTTC; cdr3_aa: CATSRDLETVGRIGYTF
v_call: TRBV6-5; cdr3_length: 14; j_call: TRBJ1-1; d_call: -; clone_size: -; cdr3_nt: TGTGCCAGCAGCCCAACTTTCCGGGACACTGAAGCTTTCTTT; cdr3_aa: CASSPTFRDTEAFF
v_call: TRBV11-3; cdr3_length: 15; j_call: TRBJ2-7; d_call: TRBD2; clone_size: -; cdr3_nt: TGTGCCAGCAGCTCCGCTAGCGGGTCTCCCTACGAGCAGTACTTC; cdr3_aa: CASSSASGSPYEQYF
v_call: TRBV7-2; cdr3_length: 17; j_call: TRBJ2-3; d_call: -; clone_size: few; cdr3_nt: TGTGCCAGCAGCTTAGTTAACCGGGCTTATGGCACAGATACGCAGTATTTT; cdr3_aa: CASSLVNRAYGTDTQYF
v_call: TRBV6-5; cdr3_length: 14; j_call: TRBJ1-4; d_call: TRBD1; clone_size: -; cdr3_nt: TGTGCCAGCAGCCGACAGGGGGAAAATGAAAAACTGTTTTTT; cdr3_aa: CASSRQGENEKLFF
v_call: TRBV6-5; cdr3_length: 15; j_call: TRBJ2-1; d_call: TRBD1; clone_size: -; cdr3_nt: TGTGCCAGCAGTTCCAGGGGGTCGACCTACAATGAGCAGTTCTTC; cdr3_aa: CASSSRGSTYNEQFF
v_call: TRBV7-6; cdr3_length: 14; j_call: TRBJ2-2; d_call: TRBD2; clone_size: -; cdr3_nt: TGTGCCAGCAGCAACGCCGGGGGGACCGGGGAGCTGTTTTTT; cdr3_aa: CASSNAGGTGELFF
v_call: TRBV27; cdr3_length: 18; j_call: TRBJ2-2; d_call: TRBD2; clone_size: -; cdr3_nt: TGTGCCAGCAGGACGACTAGCGGGAGACGGGGGAACACCGGGGAGCTGTTTTTT; cdr3_aa: CASRTTSGRRGNTGELFF
v_call: TRBV30; cdr3_length: 13; j_call: TRBJ1-1; d_call: TRBD1; clone_size: -; cdr3_nt: TGTGCCTGGAGTACACAGGGGGTGGCTGAAGCTTTCTTT; cdr3_aa: CAWSTQGVAEAFF
v_call: TRBV5-5; cdr3_length: 13; j_call: TRBJ1-2; d_call: -; clone_size: once; cdr3_nt: TGTGCCAGCAGCTTGTTTCAGGCCGATGGCTACACCTTC; cdr3_aa: CASSLFQADGYTF
v_call: TRBV6-6; cdr3_length: 14; j_call: TRBJ1-6; d_call: -; clone_size: -; cdr3_nt: TGTGCCAGCAGTTCGAGAGGCTTCGGATCACCCCTCCACTTT; cdr3_aa: CASSSRGFGSPLHF
v_call: TRBV18; cdr3_length: 15; j_call: TRBJ2-1; d_call: -; clone_size: -; cdr3_nt: TGTGCCAGCTCACCAAGTAGCGTTAACTACAATGAGCAGTTCTTC; cdr3_aa: CASSPSSVNYNEQFF
v_call: TRBV7-7; cdr3_length: 13; j_call: TRBJ2-5; d_call: -; clone_size: once; cdr3_nt: TGTGCCAGCAGCTTAGCGGGAATAGAGACCCAGTACTTC; cdr3_aa: CASSLAGIETQYF
v_call: TRBV14; cdr3_length: 14; j_call: TRBJ2-3; d_call: -; clone_size: -; cdr3_nt: TGTGCCAGCAGCCAAGACTGGTTGGCGGATACGCAGTATTTT; cdr3_aa: CASSQDWLADTQYF
v_call: TRBV7-2; cdr3_length: 14; j_call: TRBJ1-2; d_call: -; clone_size: -; cdr3_nt: TGTGCCAGCAGCCCAGGGATGGGCGCCTATGGCTACACCTTC; cdr3_aa: CASSPGMGAYGYTF
v_call: TRBV4-1; cdr3_length: 16; j_call: TRBJ2-4; d_call: TRBD1; clone_size: -; cdr3_nt: TGCGCCAGCAGCCAGCTTGGACAGGGAATCTTAGGCATTCAGTACTTC; cdr3_aa: CASSQLGQGILGIQYF
v_call: TRBV18; cdr3_length: 14; j_call: TRBJ1-1; d_call: TRBD1; clone_size: -; cdr3_nt: TGTGCCAGCTCCCTGACAGGGGCGAACACTGAAGCTTTCTTT; cdr3_aa: CASSLTGANTEAFF
v_call: TRBV5-6; cdr3_length: 14; j_call: TRBJ1-2; d_call: -; clone_size: once; cdr3_nt: TGTGCCAGCAGCTGGGTCGGGGGTACCTATGGCTACACCTTC; cdr3_aa: CASSWVGGTYGYTF
v_call: TRBV6-5; cdr3_length: 15; j_call: TRBJ2-3; d_call: TRBD2; clone_size: -; cdr3_nt: TGTGCCAGCAGTGCGGGGGGGAAAGGCACAGATACGCAGTATTTT; cdr3_aa: CASSAGGKGTDTQYF
v_call: TRBV2; cdr3_length: 13; j_call: TRBJ2-2; d_call: -; clone_size: -; cdr3_nt: TGTGCCAGCAGTAATGAAAACACCGGGGAGCTGTTTTTT; cdr3_aa: CASSNENTGELFF
v_call: TRBV6-1; cdr3_length: 14; j_call: TRBJ2-3; d_call: TRBD2; clone_size: -; cdr3_nt: TGTGCCAGCAGTGACATGGAGCGGGGTGATACGCAGTATTTT; cdr3_aa: CASSDMERGDTQYF
v_call: TRBV11-2; cdr3_length: 15; j_call: TRBJ2-5; d_call: TRBD2; clone_size: -; cdr3_nt: TGTGCCAGCAGCTGGACTAGCGGGGACCAAGAGACCCAGTACTTC; cdr3_aa: CASSWTSGDQETQYF
v_call: TRBV28; cdr3_length: 14; j_call: TRBJ1-3; d_call: TRBD1; clone_size: once; cdr3_nt: TGTGCCAGCAGTTCTCGACAGGGTGGAAACACCATATATTTT; cdr3_aa: CASSSRQGGNTIYF
v_call: TRBV2; cdr3_length: 11; j_call: TRBJ2-5; d_call: -; clone_size: -; cdr3_nt: TGTGCCAGCAGCGTCGACAGACCTAGGTACTTC; cdr3_aa: CASSVDRPRYF